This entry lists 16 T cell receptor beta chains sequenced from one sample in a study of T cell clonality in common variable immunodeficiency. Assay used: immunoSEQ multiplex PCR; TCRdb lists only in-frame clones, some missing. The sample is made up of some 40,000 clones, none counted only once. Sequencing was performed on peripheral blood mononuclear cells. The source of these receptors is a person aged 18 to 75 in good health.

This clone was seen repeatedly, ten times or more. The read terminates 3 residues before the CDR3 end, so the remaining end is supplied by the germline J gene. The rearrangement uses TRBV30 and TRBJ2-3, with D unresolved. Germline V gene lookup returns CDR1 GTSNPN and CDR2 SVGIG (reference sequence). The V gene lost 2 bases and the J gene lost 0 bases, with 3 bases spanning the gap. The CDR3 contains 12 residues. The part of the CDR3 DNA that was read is TGTGCCTGGAGTCGTAGCACAGATACG. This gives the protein CAWSRSTDT. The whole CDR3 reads CAWSRSTDTQYF.

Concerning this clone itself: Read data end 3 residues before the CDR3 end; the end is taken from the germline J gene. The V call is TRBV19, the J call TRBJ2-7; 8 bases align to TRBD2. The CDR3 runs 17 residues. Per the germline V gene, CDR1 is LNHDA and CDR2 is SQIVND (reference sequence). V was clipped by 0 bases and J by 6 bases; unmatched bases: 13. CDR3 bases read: TGTGCCAGTAGTATAGATGCCTCAAGTAGCGGGAATCTCGAG. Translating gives CASSIDASSSGNLE. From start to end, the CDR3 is CASSIDASSSGNLEQYF.

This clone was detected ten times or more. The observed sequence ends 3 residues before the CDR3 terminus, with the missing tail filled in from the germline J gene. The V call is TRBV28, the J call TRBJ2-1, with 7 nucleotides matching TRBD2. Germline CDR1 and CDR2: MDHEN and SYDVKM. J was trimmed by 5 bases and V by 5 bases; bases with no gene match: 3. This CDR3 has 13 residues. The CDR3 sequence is CASSDGGNNEQFF. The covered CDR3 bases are TGTGCCAGCAGTGACGGGGGGAACAATGAG.

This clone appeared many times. The CDR3: CASSDGTGVLLTF. CDR3 bases read: TGTGCCAGCAGTGACGGGACAGGGGTTCTC. This rearrangement joins TRBV6-1 to TRBJ2-6; 10 bases match TRBD1. The read terminates 3 residues before the CDR3 end, so the remaining end is supplied by the germline J gene. The CDR3 is 13 amino acids. Germline CDR1 reads MNHNS; CDR2 reads SASEGT.

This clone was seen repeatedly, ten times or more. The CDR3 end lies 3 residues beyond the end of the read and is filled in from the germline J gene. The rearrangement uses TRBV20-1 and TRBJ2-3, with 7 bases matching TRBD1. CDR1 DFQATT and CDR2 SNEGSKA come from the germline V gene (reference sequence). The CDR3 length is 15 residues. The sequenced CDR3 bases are TGCAGTGCTAGTGAAGGACAGGTCAACAATCAGCCG. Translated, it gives CSASEGQVNNQP. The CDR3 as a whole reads CSASEGQVNNQPQYF.

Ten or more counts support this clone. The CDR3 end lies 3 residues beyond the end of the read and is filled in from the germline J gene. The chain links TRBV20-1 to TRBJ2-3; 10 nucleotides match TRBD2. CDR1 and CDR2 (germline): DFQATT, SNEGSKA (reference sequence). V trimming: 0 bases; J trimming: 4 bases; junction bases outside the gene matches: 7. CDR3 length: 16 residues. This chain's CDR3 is CSARDGSGRVSDTQYF. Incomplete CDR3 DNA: TGCAGTGCTAGAGATGGGAGCGGGAGGGTGTCAGATACG.

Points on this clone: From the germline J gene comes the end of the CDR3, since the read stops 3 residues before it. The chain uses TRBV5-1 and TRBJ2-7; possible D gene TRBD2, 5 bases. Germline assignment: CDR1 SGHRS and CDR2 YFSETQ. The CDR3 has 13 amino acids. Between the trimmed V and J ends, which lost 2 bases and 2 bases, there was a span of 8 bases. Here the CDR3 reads CASSFGVTYEQYF. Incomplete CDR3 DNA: TGCGCCAGCAGCTTCGGGGTAACCTACGAG.

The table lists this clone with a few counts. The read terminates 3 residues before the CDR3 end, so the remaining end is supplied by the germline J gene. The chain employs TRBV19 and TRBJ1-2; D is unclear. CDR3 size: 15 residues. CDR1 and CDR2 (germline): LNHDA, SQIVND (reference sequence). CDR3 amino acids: CASTLGAPSYNDYTF. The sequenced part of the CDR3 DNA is TGTGCCAGTACCCTAGGAGCGCCCTCCTACAATGAC.

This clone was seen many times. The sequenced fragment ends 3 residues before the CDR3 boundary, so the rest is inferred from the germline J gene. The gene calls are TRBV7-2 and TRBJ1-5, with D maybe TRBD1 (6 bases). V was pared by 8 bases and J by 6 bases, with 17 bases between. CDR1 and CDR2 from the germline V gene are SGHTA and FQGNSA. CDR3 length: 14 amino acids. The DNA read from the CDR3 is TGTGCCAGCGGCGAGTCAGGGGACGGTCAGCCC. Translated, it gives CASGESGDGQP. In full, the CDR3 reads CASGESGDGQPQHF.

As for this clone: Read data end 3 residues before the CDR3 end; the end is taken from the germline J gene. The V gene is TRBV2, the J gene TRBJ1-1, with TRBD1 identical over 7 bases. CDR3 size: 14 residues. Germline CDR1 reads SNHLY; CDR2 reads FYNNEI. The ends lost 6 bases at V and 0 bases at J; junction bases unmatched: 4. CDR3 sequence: CASRTRGMNTEAFF. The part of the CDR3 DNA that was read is TGTGCCAGCAGAACCAGGGGGATGAACACTGAA.

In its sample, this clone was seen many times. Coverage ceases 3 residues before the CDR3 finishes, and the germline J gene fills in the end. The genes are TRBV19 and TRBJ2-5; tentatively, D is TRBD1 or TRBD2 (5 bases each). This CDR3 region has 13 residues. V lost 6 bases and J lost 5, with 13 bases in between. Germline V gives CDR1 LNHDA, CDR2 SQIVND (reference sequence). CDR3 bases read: TGTGCCAGTAGCACGGGATCAGGGGAGACC. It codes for CASSTGSGET. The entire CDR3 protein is CASSTGSGETQYF. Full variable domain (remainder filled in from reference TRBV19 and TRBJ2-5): DGGITQSPKYLFRKEGQNVTLSCEQNLNHDAMYWYRQDPGQGLRLIYYSQIVNDFQKGDIAEGYSVSREKKESFPLTVTSAQKNPTAFYLCASSTGSGETQYFGPGTRLLVL.

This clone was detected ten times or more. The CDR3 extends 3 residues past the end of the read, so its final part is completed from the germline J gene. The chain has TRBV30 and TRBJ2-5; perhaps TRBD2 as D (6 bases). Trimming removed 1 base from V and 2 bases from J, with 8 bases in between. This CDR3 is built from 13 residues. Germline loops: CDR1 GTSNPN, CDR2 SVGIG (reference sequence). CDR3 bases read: TGTGCCTGGAGTGCGGGACTGCAAGAGACC. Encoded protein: CAWSAGLQET. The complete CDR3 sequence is CAWSAGLQETQYF.

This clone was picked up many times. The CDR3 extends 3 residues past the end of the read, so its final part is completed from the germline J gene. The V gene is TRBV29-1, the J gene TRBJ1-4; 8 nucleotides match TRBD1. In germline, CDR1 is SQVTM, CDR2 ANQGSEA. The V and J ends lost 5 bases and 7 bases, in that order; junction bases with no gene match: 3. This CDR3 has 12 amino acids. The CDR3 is CSVKTGAEKLFF. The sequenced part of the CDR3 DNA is TGCAGCGTTAAGACAGGGGCTGAAAAA. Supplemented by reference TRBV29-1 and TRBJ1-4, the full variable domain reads SAVISQKPSRDICQRGTSLTIQCQVDSQVTMMFWYRQQPGQSLTLIATANQGSEATYESGFVIDKFPISRPNLTFSTLTVSNMSPEDSSIYLCSVKTGAEKLFFGSGTQLSVL.

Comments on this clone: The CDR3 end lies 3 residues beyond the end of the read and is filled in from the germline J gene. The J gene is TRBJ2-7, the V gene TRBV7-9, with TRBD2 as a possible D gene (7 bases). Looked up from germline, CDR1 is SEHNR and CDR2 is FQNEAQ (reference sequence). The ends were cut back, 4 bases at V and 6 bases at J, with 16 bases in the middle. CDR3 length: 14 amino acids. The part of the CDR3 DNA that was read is TGTGCCAGCAGCTCAGGGGCGGGAGTGGTCGAG. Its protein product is CASSSGAGVVE. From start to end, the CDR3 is CASSSGAGVVEQYF.

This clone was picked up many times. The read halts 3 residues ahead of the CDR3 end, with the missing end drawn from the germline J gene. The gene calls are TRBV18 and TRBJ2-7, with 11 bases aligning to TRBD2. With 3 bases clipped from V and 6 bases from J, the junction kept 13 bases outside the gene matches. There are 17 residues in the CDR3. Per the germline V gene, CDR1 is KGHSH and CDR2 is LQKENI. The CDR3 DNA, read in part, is TGTGCCAGCTCACCTGTGAGTAGCGGGAGGGCGAATTCCGAG. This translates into CASSPVSSGRANSE. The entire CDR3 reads CASSPVSSGRANSEQYF.

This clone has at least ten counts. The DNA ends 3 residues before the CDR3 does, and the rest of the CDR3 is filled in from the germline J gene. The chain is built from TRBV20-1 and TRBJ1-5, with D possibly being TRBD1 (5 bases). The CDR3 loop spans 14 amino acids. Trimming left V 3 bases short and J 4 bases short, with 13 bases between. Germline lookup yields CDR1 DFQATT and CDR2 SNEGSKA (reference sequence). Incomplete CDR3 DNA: TGCAGTGCTAGTCTCGGGGGGTGGAATCAGCCC. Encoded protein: CSASLGGWNQP. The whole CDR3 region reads CSASLGGWNQPQHF.